Each of the 15 T cell receptor beta chains below was sequenced from the same sample in a study of regulatory T cells in long-lasting Graves disease. Time point indicated: newly diagnosed GD, antithyroid drugs for less than 3 months. PBMC-derived RNA was used for the TCR library. Construction of the TCR beta libraries employed iRepertoire HTBI primers in conjunction with Arm-PCR of CDR3 regions. One entry per CDR3 protein, called by TCRdb with MiXCR from the multiplex PCR reads. The table includes about 330,000 distinct CDR3 sequences, about a sixth detected once. These data were also filed under a second study, of T cells in Graves' hyperthyroidism and ophthalmopathy.

The starting material was peripheral blood mononuclear cells (PBMCs), obtained at new diagnosis, from a patient treated with antithyroid drugs. These TCRs come from a woman aged 18-29 years with Graves disease.

This clonotype was detected a few times. CDR3 residues: CASRGQGATGELFF. The DNA for the CDR3 is TGTGCCAGCAGGGGACAGGGGGCCACCGGGGAGCTGTTTTTT. This chain links TRBV6-1 with TRBJ2-2, with TRBD1 identical over 12 bases. This CDR3 region has 14 residues. V lost 6 bases, J lost 4 bases, and 0 bases stayed unmatched. CDR1 and CDR2 (germline): MNHNS, SASEGT.

The chain links TRBV9 to TRBJ2-2; D might be TRBD1 (6 bases). CDR3 length equals 17 residues. Per germline, CDR1 SGDLS and CDR2 YYNGEE. The V end was cut by 4 bases, the J end by 0 bases, with 16 bases between. In DNA, the CDR3 is TGTGCCAGCAGCAACCGACCGGGACACTCGAACACCGGGGAGCTGTTTTTT. Residues: CASSNRPGHSNTGELFF.

The chain recombines TRBV3-1 with TRBJ1-3; D might be TRBD1 (6 bases). The CDR3 is 15 residues long. The ends were cut back, 2 bases at V and 4 bases at J, with 12 bases in the middle. Germline loops: CDR1 LGHDT, CDR2 YNNKEL (reference sequence). CDR3 in amino acids: CASSQTGISGNTIYF. CDR3 coding DNA: TGTGCCAGCAGCCAAACAGGGATTTCGGGAAACACCATATATTTT.

This sequence joins TRBV15 and TRBJ2-3; TRBD1 or TRBD2 may be the D gene (5 bases each). The CDR3 spans 17 residues. Trimming removed 4 bases at V and 4 bases at J, with 21 bases between. Per the germline V gene, CDR1 is LNHNV and CDR2 is YYDKDF (reference sequence). CDR3 in amino acids: CATSMKFRDLQADTQYF. CDR3 bases: TGTGCCACCAGCATGAAGTTCCGGGACCTACAAGCAGATACGCAGTATTTT.

This clonotype was recorded at least ten times. This rearrangement joins TRBV28 to TRBJ2-1, with D perhaps TRBD2 (5 bases). The V and J ends lost 7 bases and 0 bases respectively, with 19 bases between them. This CDR3 comprises 17 residues. Per germline, CDR1 MDHEN and CDR2 SYDVKM. Here the CDR3 reads CASTPPGVGLSYNEQFF. The CDR3 DNA is TGTGCCAGCACTCCTCCCGGGGTGGGCCTCTCCTACAATGAGCAGTTCTTC.

The chain is built from TRBV20-1 and TRBJ1-6, with a tentative D call TRBD1 (6 bases). V was trimmed by 3 bases and J by 0 bases, leaving 18 bases between them. This CDR3 contains 18 residues. The V gene's germline CDR1 is DFQATT and CDR2 SNEGSKA (reference sequence). CDR3 bases: TGCAGTGCTAGTGATACAGGGTCCCAAAGCTCCTATAATTCACCCCTCCACTTT. It codes for CSASDTGSQSSYNSPLHF.

Comments on this clonotype: One base separates it from a far larger clone, so it is likely a read error. The chain couples TRBV6-2 or TRBV6-3 to TRBJ2-5; D not certain. Germline V gene lookup returns CDR1 MNHEY and CDR2 SVGEGT. With 5 bases removed from V and 4 bases from J, the gap between germline ends came to 17 bases. The CDR3 has 15 amino acids. CDR3 in amino acids: CASSETGAAGETQYF. The CDR3 DNA reads TGTGCCAGCAGTGAGACGGGCGCGGCAGGAGAGACCCAGTACTTC.

The chain couples TRBV29-1 to TRBJ2-7, with 12 positions matching TRBD2. Germline lookup yields CDR1 SQVTM and CDR2 ANQGSEA. The ends lost 1 base at V and 2 bases at J; junction bases unmatched: 9. The CDR3 consists of 17 residues. Written as DNA, the CDR3 is TGCAGCGTTGAAGGGACAAGTACTAGCGGGAGGCCCTACGAGCAGTACTTC. Translated, it gives CSVEGTSTSGRPYEQYF.

This clonotype has ten or more counts. The chain combines TRBV28 with TRBJ2-5, with 7 bases lining up with TRBD2. J gave up 5 bases and V 3 bases, and 3 bases lay outside the gene matches. This CDR3 has 13 residues. Germline CDR1 reads MDHEN; CDR2 reads SYDVKM. CDR3 in amino acids: CASSLGGDETQYF. The CDR3 DNA follows: TGTGCCAGCAGTTTGGGGGGGGACGAGACCCAGTACTTC.

There are many counts of this clonotype. One end of the junction does not line up with germline, which may come from a read error. The chain couples TRBV9 to TRBJ2-2; 9 nucleotides line up with TRBD2. The CDR3 contains 16 residues. Germline V CDR1 and CDR2: SGDLS, YYNGEE. The CDR3 protein is CASSGSAIRGTGELFF. In DNA form, the CDR3 reads TGTGCCAGTAGCGGGAGCGCAATCAGGGGAACCGGGGAGCTGTTTTTT.

The CDR3 DNA reads TGTGCCAGCAGCCAAGAGGGCGGTGTCTGGGCCAACGTCCTGACTTTC. This codes for CASSQEGGVWANVLTF. J is TRBJ2-6 and V is TRBV4-2; D gene unclear. The CDR3 covers 16 residues. Between the trimmed V and J ends, which lost 0 bases and 5 bases, there was a span of 11 bases. Per germline, CDR1 LGHNA and CDR2 YNFKEQ.

This clonotype was recorded many times. The CDR3 DNA sequence: TGTGCCAGCAGGGAGGGGGGCAGGGCCTACGAGCAGTACTTC. Translation gives CASREGGRAYEQYF. This sequence joins TRBV12-3 or TRBV12-4 and TRBJ2-7; D may match TRBD1 or TRBD2 (6 bases each). Trimming removed 6 bases at V and 2 bases at J, with 14 bases between. The CDR3 covers 14 residues.

On this clonotype itself: The likely explanation is a read error, given a far larger clone one base away. The V call is TRBV12-3 or TRBV12-4, the J call TRBJ2-1, with a weak D call TRBD2 (6 bases). V was trimmed by 5 bases and J by 13 bases, leaving 21 bases between them. This CDR3 spans 14 amino acids. For the CDR3, the DNA is TGTGCCAGCAGTCAACGGGCTTCGGGGGAGACCCAGTTCTTC. Its protein product is CASSQRASGETQFF.

About this clonotype: Given a much more abundant clone one base away, this may be a read error. V is TRBV7-2 and J is TRBJ1-6; D might be TRBD1 (5 bases). Germline CDR1 and CDR2: SGHTA and FQGNSA. The CDR3 runs 16 residues. V lost 3 bases and J 7 bases, leaving 16 bases between the germline ends. The CDR3 DNA reads TGTGCCAGCAGCTTCACTCCGAGACAGTTCAATTCACCCCTCCACTTT. Its translation: CASSFTPRQFNSPLHF.

This chain links TRBV25-1 with TRBJ1-3; weak D call: TRBD1 (5 bases). Trimming shortened V by 8 bases and J by 0 bases, and 8 bases separated the two germline ends. Germline CDR1 is MGHDK and CDR2 is SYGVNS. The CDR3 covers 13 residues. The CDR3 DNA is TGTGCCAGCGACAGCAGCTCTGGAAACACCATATATTTT. This sequence encodes CASDSSSGNTIYF.